This T cell receptor (beta chain) was captured by sequencing in a study of blood T cell repertoires in COVID-19 (dated by TCRdb to 2019 to 2021). For context, the study as a whole: Samples covering the acute and convalescent phases of COVID-19 were provided by collaborators in the United States, Italy and Spain. The samples were drawn from the first 160 participants of the ongoing ImmuneRACE study and from 1,254 subjects provided by 6 global collaborators. Where available, HLA class I and class II types were taken from metadata supplied by the sample provider and were not determined by assay-based typing. The material from the prospective study consisted of cDNA or gDNA derived from T cells, B-cell-depleted T cells, or PBMCs. Sample metadata almost always included a de-identified subject ID, COVID-19 status, age in years and sex. The repertoires were released in a freely available public database intended as a resource for research on the immune response to SARS-CoV-2. The dataset comprised deeply sampled blood TCRbeta repertoires from subjects exposed to, actively infected with, or recovered from COVID-19.

TCRbeta CDR3 regions were amplified from genomic DNA by means of the immunoSEQ Assay, a bias-controlled multiplex PCR. As for how the authors treated the data: The number of nucleated cells in each sample was estimated by amplification of reference gene primers within the assay. To quantify the absolute abundance of each unique TCRbeta CDR3 rearrangement, sequence reads were collapsed and filtered. Productive Simpson clonality was computed per sample as the square root of Simpson's diversity index over productive rearrangements. TCRdb provides this immuneACCESS table in a form limited to in-frame rearrangements. Some clones are lacking; in checked studies, under half of them reflect an unresolved V gene, and why the rest are absent is not known. The V and J calls and clone size come from that table; D and trimming were worked out from the DNA. For this sample there are approximately 97,000 clones; almost 85% appear just once. 9.9% of the sample is taken by the ten largest.

Whole blood was collected in K2EDTA tubes by collaborating institutions according to the institutions' own protocols. For TCRbeta analysis, collaborators shipped samples as frozen whole blood, isolated PBMCs, or DNA extracted from either of those sample types. Overall study outcomes, separate from this receptor: The amount of clinical and demographic metadata varied by source and participant and was provided uncurated.

Concerning this clone itself: No cognate antigen has been identified for it. No quality values exist for individual bases; no much larger clone is one base distant.

Source material: peripheral blood. The receptor was derived from a middle-aged man with active or convalescent COVID-19.

This receptor has the CDR3 CAWSPPGLARQTQYF. The DNA sequence reads TGTGCCTGGAGTCCTCCGGGACTAGCCAGGCAGACCCAGTACTTC. The chain uses TRBV30 and TRBJ2-5, and TRBD2 matches 9 of the central bases. Trimming takes 2 bases off V and 6 bases off J; junction bases not matched to a gene: 10. Via the germline V gene (reference sequence), CDR1 is GTSNPN and CDR2 SVGIG. Inclusive of the bounding cysteine and phenylalanine, the CDR3 is 15 residues long. Kept here is only the CDR3 DNA, which spans 45 bases and is read in frame from base 1.